This is a list of T cell receptor beta chains from one sample in a study of control samples from healthy donors and cancer patients. TCRdb's copy holds only in-frame clones and misses some; the assay was immunoSEQ multiplex PCR. The sample yields roughly 70,000 clones, nearly 85% seen once. Sequencing was performed on blood. These receptors originate from a man aged 45 to 65 in good health. Each CDR3 is given with its conserved first and last residue.

j_gene,v_gene,CDR3aa
TRBJ1-4,TRBV4-2,CASSQDDSQNEKLFF
TRBJ2-2,TRBV3-1/TRBV3-2,CASSPGRSGELFF
TRBJ1-1,TRBV11-1,CASSLDRGPEAFF
TRBJ1-1,TRBV28,CASSLARLEVDTEAFF
TRBJ1-6,TRBV30,CAWIRDRVDSPLHF
TRBJ2-3,TRBV5-1,CASSLLTANTQYF
TRBJ2-6,TRBV6-2/TRBV6-3,CASSYSSGANVLTF
TRBJ2-7,TRBV11-3,CASKYGEDYEQYF
TRBJ2-7,TRBV7-9,CASSPRLAKIPYEQYF
TRBJ1-2,TRBV6-5,CASSSLTGSYGYTF
TRBJ1-5,TRBV19,CASSMNNQPQHF
TRBJ1-2,TRBV9,CASSSPGHGYTF
TRBJ2-5,TRBV28,CASSFGVKTQYF
TRBJ1-3,TRBV6-5,CASSPGSYSGNTIYF
TRBJ2-7,TRBV5-1,CASSLWAEGWEQYF
TRBJ2-2,TRBV5-4,CASSLGGQGSGELFF
TRBJ1-6,TRBV20-1,CSASGQGARNSPLHF
TRBJ1-1,TRBV7-2,CASTGRVGVNTEAFF
TRBJ1-2,TRBV6-1,CASSVLLTDRGDGYTF
TRBJ2-1,TRBV4-1,CASSQGQVSQEQFF
TRBJ1-2,TRBV21-1,CASSKDRRDSRGYTF
TRBJ2-5,TRBV3-1/TRBV3-2,CASSLSGGVLQETQYF
TRBJ1-5,TRBV7-2,CASSRDSFQPQHF
TRBJ2-1,TRBV7-9,CASSPRGEQFF
TRBJ1-1,TRBV19,CASSKRWTGADTEAFF
TRBJ1-2,TRBV4-2,CASSQGSRDYGYTF
TRBJ2-3,TRBV5-6,CASSDRLAGGSSTDTQYF
TRBJ2-5,TRBV5-1,CASSTGPGRETQYF
TRBJ1-3,TRBV7-9,CASSQGDRGRGNTIYF
TRBJ2-5,TRBV7-2,CASSPSGTPGETQYF
TRBJ2-3,TRBV11-3,CASSLGQGGGTQYF
TRBJ1-4,TRBV5-1,CASSSLSFRAGVHEKLFF
TRBJ2-7,TRBV30,CAWSGYSHLYEQYF
TRBJ2-7,TRBV9,CASSAGGTSVYEQYF
TRBJ2-3,TRBV4-3,CAKNLAGGLISTDTQYF
TRBJ2-7,TRBV5-4,CASSSRLAGVEQYF
TRBJ2-1,TRBV15,CATSGVSDEQFF
TRBJ1-1,TRBV10-3,CAIKGQEGTEAFF
TRBJ1-1,TRBV6-6,CASSRALGVGQGTEAFF
TRBJ1-5,TRBV7-2,CASSLMDRARQPQHF
TRBJ1-2,TRBV2,CASSEAAPGYYGYTF
TRBJ1-1,TRBV30,CAGRGETEAFF
TRBJ2-7,TRBV30,CAWRGPDLKPYEQYF
TRBJ2-5,TRBV10-3,CAIAAGGYETQYF
TRBJ2-7,TRBV4-1,CASSQDRIGANTYEQYF
TRBJ2-1,TRBV5-4,CASSLNYNEQFF
TRBJ2-1,TRBV27,CASSVSEKQFF
TRBJ2-2,TRBV19,CASSISQGELFF
TRBJ2-5,TRBV5-4,CASSPPSSQETQYF
TRBJ1-1,TRBV18,CASSPATNTEAFF
TRBJ1-1,TRBV4-3,CASRKGGAGNTEAFF
TRBJ2-1,TRBV11-1,CASQLRGYNEQFF
TRBJ2-7,TRBV13,CASSAPGGYEQYF
TRBJ1-1,TRBV6-5,CASSYYPGDTEAFF